This entry lists 7 T cell receptor beta chains sequenced from one sample in a study of blood T cells in healthy people across ages. With a J-beta primer mix and a sample-barcoded 5' primer, a second PCR ran about 7 to 11 cycles. One entry per CDR3 protein results from TCRdb running MiXCR on the 5' RACE reads. The table has 850,000 to 1,000,000 distinct CDR3 sequences, just over 50% seen once; the top ten hold about 20%. The specimen was blood. The receptor set was obtained from a woman in her sixties in good health.

The rearrangement joins TRBV7-2 to TRBJ2-7, with D possibly being TRBD2 (5 bases). Trimming removed 4 bases from V and 6 bases from J, with 19 bases in between. The CDR3 loop spans 15 amino acids. Per the germline V gene, CDR1 is SGHTA and CDR2 is FQGNSA. CDR3 in amino acids: CASSYSVTSVIEQYF. CDR3 nucleotide sequence: TGTGCCAGCAGCTACTCCGTAACTAGTGTGATCGAGCAGTACTTC.

The chain recombines TRBV6-1 with TRBJ2-7; 7 nucleotides align to TRBD1. The CDR3 runs to 13 residues. Germline CDR1 is MNHNS and CDR2 is SASEGT. J gave up 2 bases and V 8 bases, and 6 bases lay outside the gene matches. The CDR3: CASGDRVPYEQYF. The CDR3 DNA reads TGTGCCAGCGGCGACAGGGTCCCCTACGAGCAGTACTTC.

The chain couples TRBV3-1 to TRBJ2-7; D perhaps matches TRBD2 (5 bases). V was shortened by 1 base and J by 0 bases, with 7 bases between the two germline ends. Germline lookup yields CDR1 LGHDT and CDR2 YNNKEL (reference sequence). There are 14 residues in the CDR3. CDR3 bases: TGTGCCAGCAGCCAAGTAAGCGGCTCCTACGAGCAGTACTTC. Amino acids: CASSQVSGSYEQYF.

On this clonotype: One junction end does not reproduce the germline sequence, and a read error may be involved. The chain employs TRBV10-3 and TRBJ2-7; TRBD1 might be the D (6 bases). The CDR3 sequence is 14 residues long. Germline V gene lookup returns CDR1 ENHRY and CDR2 SYGVKD. CDR3 protein: CAIREFTGTYEQYF. In DNA form, the CDR3 reads TGTGCCATCAGGGAGTTCACAGGGACCTACGAGCAGTACTTC.

The CDR3 DNA reads as TGCGCCAGCAGCCAGCCCGACAGTCTATCCCCCTCCTTCGGTTACGAGCAGTACTTC. Translated: CASSQPDSLSPSFGYEQYF. The chain joins TRBV4-1 to TRBJ2-5, with a possible D match to TRBD1 (5 bases). The end of the DNA aligns better with TRBJ2-7, so the J call may be wrong. Germline-derived CDR1 and CDR2 are MGHRA and YSYEKL. The CDR3 has 19 residues.

The rearrangement joins TRBV6-6 to TRBJ2-7; tentatively, D is TRBD1 (5 bases). Trimming left V 4 bases short and J 0 bases short, with 13 bases between. The CDR3 spans 15 residues. From germline, CDR1 is MNHNY and CDR2 SVGAGI (reference sequence). The CDR3: CASSSNRLHSYEQYF. CDR3 nucleotides: TGTGCCAGCAGTTCGAACAGGCTCCACTCCTACGAGCAGTACTTC.

The gene calls are TRBV5-1 and TRBJ2-4; TRBD1 agrees at 9 bases. Germline assignment: CDR1 SGHRS and CDR2 YFSETQ. The CDR3 loop spans 16 amino acids. V lost 1 base and J lost 9; bases outside the gene matches: 11. CDR3 region: CASSLRTGESISIQYF. Written as DNA, the CDR3 is TGCGCCAGCAGCTTGCGGACAGGGGAGAGTATTAGCATTCAGTACTTC. Based on the CDR3 plus reference TRBV5-1 and TRBJ2-4, the full variable domain is KAGVTQTPRYLIKTRGQQVTLSCSPISGHRSVSWYQQTPGQGLQFLFEYFSETQRNKGNFPGRFSGRQFSNSRSEMNVSTLELGDSALYLCASSLRTGESISIQYFGAGTRLSVL.